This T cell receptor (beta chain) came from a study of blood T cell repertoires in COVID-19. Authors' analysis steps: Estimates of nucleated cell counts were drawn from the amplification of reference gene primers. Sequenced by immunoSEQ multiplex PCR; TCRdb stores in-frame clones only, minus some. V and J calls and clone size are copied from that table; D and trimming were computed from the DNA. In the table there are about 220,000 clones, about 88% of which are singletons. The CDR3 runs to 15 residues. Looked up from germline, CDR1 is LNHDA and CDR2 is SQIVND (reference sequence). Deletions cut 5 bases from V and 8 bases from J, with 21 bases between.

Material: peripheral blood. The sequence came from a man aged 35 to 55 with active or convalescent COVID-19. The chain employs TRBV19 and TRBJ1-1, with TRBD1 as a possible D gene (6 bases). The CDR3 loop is CASSVLTGVNPEAFF. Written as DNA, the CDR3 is TGTGCCAGTAGTGTCCTGACAGGTGTCAATCCCGAAGCTTTCTTT.